These T cell receptor beta chains were read from a single sample in a study of blood T cells in healthy people across ages. Each CDR3 protein gets one entry after TCRdb re-called the 5' RACE reads with MiXCR. The sample carries approximately 1,700,000 distinct CDR3 sequences, around 40% recorded once. Sequences were obtained from blood. All receptors derive from a human donor in good health. CDR3s include the opening cysteine and the closing phenylalanine or tryptophan. Fields, in order: J gene, V gene, clone size, CDR3 protein. Some rows mark clone size as missing; the rest say once, few, many or name a class of expanded clone.

TRBJ2-1 | TRBV24-1 | few | CATSENNGLDNEQFF
TRBJ2-3 | TRBV29-1 | few | CSVLLHGTDTQYF
TRBJ2-1 | TRBV6-5 | few | CASSYHRTSYNEQFF
TRBJ2-7 | TRBV5-1 | few | CASSLDRGQAYEQYF
TRBJ2-6 | TRBV4-3 | . | CASSQVAGDLSGANVLTF
TRBJ2-1 | TRBV12-3/TRBV12-4 | . | CASRGPGVLGYNEQFF
TRBJ1-2 | TRBV4-2 | few | CASSPRRGLYGYTF
TRBJ1-2 | TRBV11-2 | few | CASFKGGLVFRYYGYTF
TRBJ2-7 | TRBV29-1 | many | CSVQGLQSSYEQYF
TRBJ2-6 | TRBV5-1 | few | CASSLEGGIMSGANVLTF
TRBJ1-5 | TRBV6-1 | . | CASSARTGREKHF
TRBJ1-2 | TRBV25-1 | . | CASSMGQWYGYTF
TRBJ2-1 | TRBV4-1 | few | CASSLWEINSGNLQFF
TRBJ1-2 | TRBV29-1 | . | CSVVRGQVYGYTF
TRBJ2-4 | TRBV29-1 | . | CSVVGNLAKNIQYF
TRBJ2-1 | TRBV28 | . | CATFLGQGHNEQFF
TRBJ1-5 | TRBV6-2/TRBV6-3 | few | CAISVGQGPQHF
TRBJ1-1 | TRBV7-3 | few | CASSSIGGGLVDAFF
TRBJ2-1 | TRBV5-1 | . | CASSLGWSSGGVNEQFF
TRBJ2-6 | TRBV20-1 | few | CSAGSGGSSGANVLTF
TRBJ2-7 | TRBV4-1 | many | CASSSRLAGAYEQYF
TRBJ2-7 | TRBV20-1 | . | CSAVRDRSYEQYF
TRBJ2-1 | TRBV12-3/TRBV12-4 | . | CASSLSRMGEQFF
. | TRBV20-1 | . | CSAPRGGPAYNEQYF
TRBJ2-1 | TRBV28 | few | CASSFGDPLNEQFF
TRBJ2-3 | TRBV20-1 | . | CSARPLRTGSTDTQYF
TRBJ1-1 | TRBV5-5 | few | CASRSLPGTNTEAFF
TRBJ2-1 | TRBV7-2 | . | CAGSLDTDGSYNEQFF
TRBJ2-7 | TRBV9 | . | CAISVAQGGSYEQYF
TRBJ2-7 | TRBV28 | many | CASRSGQSYEQYF
TRBJ2-2 | TRBV20-1 | . | CSARRLLNTGERFF
. | TRBV28 | . | CASSPLGAGGSYEQYF
TRBJ2-1 | TRBV12-3/TRBV12-4 | . | CASIQGPAAYNEQFF